The 14 T cell receptor beta chains reported below all come from one sample, sequenced in a study of cytotoxic CD8 clonotypes in ibrutinib-treated CLL. TCRdb's copy holds only in-frame clones and misses some; the assay was immunoSEQ multiplex PCR. This sample has about 160,000 clones, with 81% found just once. This sample comprised PBMCs, obtained after 12 months of ibrutinib treatment. These receptor sequences come from a human donor with chronic lymphocytic leukemia.

Only a few counts were recorded for this clone. This rearrangement joins TRBV7-8 to TRBJ2-1; D gene uncertain. The length of the CDR3 is 13 residues. The V and J ends lost 0 bases and 7 bases respectively, with 7 bases between them. Germline-derived CDR1 and CDR2 are SGHVS and FQNEAQ. CDR3 amino acids: CASSLARENEQFF. CDR3 DNA sequence: TGTGCCAGCAGCTTAGCCCGTGAAAATGAGCAGTTCTTC.

This sequence joins TRBV27 and TRBJ1-1, with D possibly matching TRBD1 (6 bases). The CDR3 runs 12 residues. Germline CDR1 reads MNHEY; CDR2 reads SMNVEV (reference sequence). V was pared by 3 bases and J by 7 bases, with 9 bases between. The CDR3 bases are TGTGCCAGCAGTTTCAGGGGACATGAAGCTTTCTTT. Protein sequence: CASSFRGHEAFF.

This rearrangement joins TRBV10-3 to TRBJ1-1; the D gene is possibly TRBD1 (5 bases). The germline gives CDR1 ENHRY, CDR2 SYGVKD. The CDR3 is 14 amino acids. V shed 11 bases and J shed 7 bases, with 23 bases lying between them. CDR3 sequence reads: CALAPNGGKGEAFF. In nucleotides, the CDR3 is TGTGCCCTAGCACCCAACGGGGGGAAGGGTGAAGCTTTCTTT.

V gene TRBV10-3 combines with J gene TRBJ2-7; either TRBD1 or TRBD2 may fit D (5 bases each). The length of the CDR3 is 16 residues. Germline loops: CDR1 ENHRY, CDR2 SYGVKD. Trimming pared 4 bases from V and 6 bases from J, leaving 22 bases between. CDR3 sequence (DNA): TGTGCCATCAGTGGGTACCGGGACGAAGAAGGTCCCGAGCAGTACTTC. Translated: CAISGYRDEEGPEQYF.

The chain uses TRBV5-1 and TRBJ2-3, with 8 bases matching TRBD1. The CDR3 has 14 amino acids. Trimming removed 4 bases from V and 3 bases from J; junction bases left unmatched: 4. The germline CDR1 and CDR2 sequences are SGHRS and YFSETQ. CDR3 sequence (DNA): TGCGCCAGCAGCCCTGACAGGGGAACAGATACGCAGTATTTT. This sequence encodes CASSPDRGTDTQYF.

This clone came up a few times. The CDR3 region has the DNA TGTGCCAGCAGTTACCCCCTTGCAGATACGCAGTATTTT. This gives the protein CASSYPLADTQYF. The V and J genes are TRBV6-5 and TRBJ2-3; D is unclear. Germline V gives CDR1 MNHEY, CDR2 SVGAGI. The CDR3 has 13 residues. Trimming cost V 2 bases and J 4 bases, with 7 bases left between them.

The chain recombines TRBV4-2 with TRBJ2-2; 11 nucleotides agree with TRBD2. The germline V gene encodes CDR1 LGHNA and CDR2 YNFKEQ. CDR3 length: 15 residues. The junction had 7 bases not matched to a gene; V was cut back by 8 bases and J by 5 bases. DNA of the CDR3: TGTGCCAGCGAACTAGCGGGAGTCGGGACCGGGGAGCTGTTTTTT. Protein product: CASELAGVGTGELFF.

V usage is TRBV4-2 and J usage is TRBJ1-6; D possibly corresponds to TRBD1 (6 bases). Per germline, CDR1 LGHNA and CDR2 YNFKEQ. Trimming shortened V by 0 bases and J by 9 bases, and 12 bases separated the two germline ends. CDR3 size: 15 residues. The CDR3 DNA reads TGTGCCAGCAGCCAAGAGATTTCAGGGGTTTCACCCCTCCACTTT. It is translated as CASSQEISGVSPLHF.

The rearrangement uses TRBV19 and TRBJ2-4; 8 bases fit TRBD1. V lost 2 bases to trimming and J lost 2 bases; unmatched junction nucleotides: 5. CDR1 and CDR2 (germline): LNHDA, SQIVND (reference sequence). The CDR3 is 16 amino acids. As DNA, the CDR3 is TGTGCCAGTAGTATATATCAGGGGGCGACCAAAAACATTCAGTACTTC. Its protein is CASSIYQGATKNIQYF.

CDR3 sequence: CASSYKGTNEKLFF. CDR3 in DNA: TGTGCCAGCAGTTACAAGGGGACTAATGAAAAACTGTTTTTT. This chain links TRBV6-6 with TRBJ1-4, with TRBD1 as a possible D gene (5 bases). The CDR3 runs 14 residues. With 2 bases removed from V and 2 bases from J, the gap between germline ends came to 6 bases. Germline V gene data show CDR1 as MNHNY and CDR2 as SVGAGI (reference sequence).

The gene calls are TRBV5-8 and TRBJ1-6; TRBD1 might be the D (5 bases). V lost 4 bases and J 6 bases, leaving 14 bases between the germline ends. The CDR3 has 15 residues. Germline V lookup: CDR1 SGHTS, CDR2 YDEGEE. The CDR3 here is CASSLGTVLNSPLHF. CDR3 coding DNA: TGTGCCAGCAGCCTGGGGACCGTGCTTAATTCACCCCTCCACTTT.

The chain links TRBV6-6 to TRBJ1-6, with no clear D. This CDR3 is built from 15 residues. The V end was cut by 2 bases, the J end by 7 bases, with 12 bases between. Germline CDR1 MNHNY, CDR2 SVGAGI (reference sequence). The CDR3, as DNA: TGTGCCAGCAGTTACGGTTGGGCGAGAAATTCACCCCTCCACTTT. This gives the protein CASSYGWARNSPLHF.

V gene TRBV5-1 combines with J gene TRBJ2-3; 9 bases agree with TRBD1. Germline V gene lookup returns CDR1 SGHRS and CDR2 YFSETQ. V lost 3 bases and J lost 2; bases outside the gene matches: 10. This CDR3 comprises 17 residues. The CDR3: CASSSPDRGRYTDTQYF. The DNA for the CDR3 is TGCGCCAGCAGCTCGCCGGACAGGGGTAGATACACAGATACGCAGTATTTT.

This sequence joins TRBV6-5 and TRBJ2-5; perhaps D is TRBD1 or TRBD2 (5 bases each). The CDR3 sequence is 15 residues long. Germline V gene lookup returns CDR1 MNHEY and CDR2 SVGAGI. V lost 0 bases and J 4 bases, leaving 12 bases between the germline ends. CDR3 residues: CASSYSSFGGETQYF. In nucleotides, the CDR3 is TGTGCCAGCAGTTACTCGAGTTTTGGGGGAGAGACCCAGTACTTC.